This TCR beta chain derives from a study of blood T cells in healthy people across ages. General observations from the study: TCR beta diversity, measured per million T cells, fell in a roughly linear way with age.

The length of the CDR3 is 12 residues. Germline V gene lookup returns CDR1 SQVTM and CDR2 ANQGSEA. Remarks on this clonotype: Its antigen is not identified.

Combining a sample-barcoded 5' primer with a J-beta primer mix, a second PCR ran for about 7 to 11 cycles. TCRdb reprocessed the 5' RACE reads with MiXCR, giving one entry per CDR3 protein. The table lists fewer than 2 million distinct CDR3 sequences, about 39% of them singletons. This receptor was taken from a human donor in good health. Sequencing was performed on blood. The gene calls are TRBV29-1 and TRBJ2-5; D call uncertain. The closer fit of TRBJ2-7 to the DNA end suggests the J call may be wrong. The CDR3 protein is CSVERLPGEQYF. CDR3 nucleotide sequence: TGCAGCGTTGAAAGGCTACCAGGCGAGCAGTACTTC.